Described below is a single T cell receptor beta chain sequence and its context. Its antigen is as yet unknown. Primers: 60 Vbeta forward and 13 Jbeta reverse. Some clones are missing from TCRdb's copy, which holds only in-frame ones; the method was immunoSEQ multiplex PCR. This sample contains around 100,000 clones. The data originate from a study of cytomegalovirus exposure and HLA in healthy donors. The germline CDR1 and CDR2 sequences are SGHRS and YFSETQ. This CDR3 spans 17 amino acids. V was pared by 4 bases and J by 0 bases, with 14 bases between. Study findings and constraints: Earlier findings revealed that most TCR beta V segments proved productive either about 87% or about 30% of the time.

The rearrangement joins TRBV5-1 to TRBJ1-6; no clear D gene. Sequenced: PBMCs. The sequence was obtained from a man aged 25 to 45 in good health and CMV-seronegative. The CDR3 bases are TGCGCCAGCAGCCTAGACGGCTCACTCTCCTATAATTCACCCCTCCACTTT. Translating gives CASSLDGSLSYNSPLHF.